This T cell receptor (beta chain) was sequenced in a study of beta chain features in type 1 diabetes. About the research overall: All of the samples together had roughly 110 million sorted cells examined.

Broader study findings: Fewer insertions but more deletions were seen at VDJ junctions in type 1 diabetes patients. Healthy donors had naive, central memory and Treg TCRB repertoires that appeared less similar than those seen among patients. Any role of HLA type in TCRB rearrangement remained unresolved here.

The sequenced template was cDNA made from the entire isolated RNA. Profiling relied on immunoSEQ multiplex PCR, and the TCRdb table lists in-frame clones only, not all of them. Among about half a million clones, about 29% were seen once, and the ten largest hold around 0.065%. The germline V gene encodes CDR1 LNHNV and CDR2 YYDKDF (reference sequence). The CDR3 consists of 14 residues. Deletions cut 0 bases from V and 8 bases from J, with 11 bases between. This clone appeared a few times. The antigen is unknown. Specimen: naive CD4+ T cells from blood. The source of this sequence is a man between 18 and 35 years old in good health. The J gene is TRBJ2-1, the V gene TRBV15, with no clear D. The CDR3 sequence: CATSRDGQKDEQFF. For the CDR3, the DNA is TGTGCCACCAGCAGAGATGGGCAGAAGGATGAGCAGTTCTTC.